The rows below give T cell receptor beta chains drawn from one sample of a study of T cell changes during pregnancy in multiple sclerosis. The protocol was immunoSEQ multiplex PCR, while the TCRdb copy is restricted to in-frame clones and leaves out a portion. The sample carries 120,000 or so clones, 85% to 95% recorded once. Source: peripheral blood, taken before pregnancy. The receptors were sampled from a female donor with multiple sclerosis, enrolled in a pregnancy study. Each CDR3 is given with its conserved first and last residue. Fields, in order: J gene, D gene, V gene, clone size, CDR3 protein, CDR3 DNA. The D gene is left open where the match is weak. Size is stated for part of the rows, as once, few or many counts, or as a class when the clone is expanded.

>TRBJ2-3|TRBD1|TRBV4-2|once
CASSQVAAGGADTQYF
TGTGCCAGCAGCCAAGTCGCCGCAGGGGGCGCAGATACGCAGTATTTT
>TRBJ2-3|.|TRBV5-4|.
CASFDSGLPTDTQYF
TGTGCCAGCTTCGATTCGGGACTCCCCACAGATACGCAGTATTTT
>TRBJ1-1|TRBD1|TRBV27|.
CASSWVGSTGGFAFF
TGTGCCAGCAGTTGGGTAGGAAGTACAGGGGGCTTCGCTTTCTTT
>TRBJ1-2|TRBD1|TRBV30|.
CAWVWVRGTNYGYTF
TGTGCCTGGGTTTGGGTCAGGGGGACTAACTATGGCTACACCTTC
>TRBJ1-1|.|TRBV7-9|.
CASSLVQGNTEAFF
TGTGCCAGCAGCTTAGTACAGGGGAACACTGAAGCTTTCTTT
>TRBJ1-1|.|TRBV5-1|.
CASSLRGGNTEAFF
TGCGCCAGCAGCTTGAGGGGAGGGAACACTGAAGCTTTCTTT
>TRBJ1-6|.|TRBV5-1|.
CASSRLQGRASPLHF
TGCGCCAGCAGCCGCCTACAGGGTAGAGCCTCACCCCTCCACTTT
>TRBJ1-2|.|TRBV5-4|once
CASSPRGRNYGYTF
TGTGCCAGCAGCCCCCGAGGGCGAAACTATGGCTACACCTTC
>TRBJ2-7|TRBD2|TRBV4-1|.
CASSQVGPSGTFEQYF
TGCGCCAGCAGCCAAGTCGGTCCTAGCGGGACCTTCGAGCAGTACTTC
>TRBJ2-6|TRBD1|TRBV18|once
CASSPLRTGSGANVLTF
TGTGCCAGCTCACCCCTTAGGACAGGGTCAGGGGCCAACGTCCTGACTTTC
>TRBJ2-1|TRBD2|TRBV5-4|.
CASSFGLAGANEQFF
TGTGCCAGCAGCTTTGGACTAGCGGGGGCCAATGAGCAGTTCTTC
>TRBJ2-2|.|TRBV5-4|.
CASSSMTGTNTGELFF
TGTGCCAGCAGCTCCATGACAGGAACGAACACCGGGGAGCTGTTTTTT
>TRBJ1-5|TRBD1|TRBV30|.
CAWSDRDRGRSQPQHF
TGTGCCTGGAGTGACCGGGACAGGGGGCGAAGCCAGCCCCAGCATTTT
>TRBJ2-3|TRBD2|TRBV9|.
CASSVDSGGLTDTQYF
TGTGCCAGCAGCGTAGACAGCGGGGGGTTAACAGATACGCAGTATTTT
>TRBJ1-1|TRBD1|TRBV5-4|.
CASSVTGGTPEAFF
TGTGCCAGCAGCGTGACAGGGGGGACCCCTGAAGCTTTCTTT
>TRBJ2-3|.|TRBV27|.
CASSLRGWGTDTQYF
TGTGCCAGCAGTTTACGGGGATGGGGCACAGATACGCAGTATTTT
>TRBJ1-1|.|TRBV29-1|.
CSVNPQGGEAFF
TGCAGCGTAAACCCCCAGGGAGGTGAAGCTTTCTTT
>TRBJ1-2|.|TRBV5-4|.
CASSLSGGGEGYTF
TGTGCCAGCAGCTTGAGCGGCGGGGGCGAAGGCTACACCTTC
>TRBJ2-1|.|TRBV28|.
CASRGGPGEQFF
TGTGCCAGTAGAGGAGGGCCCGGTGAGCAGTTCTTC
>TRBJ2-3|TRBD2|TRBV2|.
CASSRLAGTDTQYF
TGTGCCAGCAGTAGACTAGCGGGCACAGATACGCAGTATTTT
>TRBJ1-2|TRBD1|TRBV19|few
CASSIDYGTGSVLNYGYTF
TGTGCCAGTAGTATCGATTACGGGACAGGGTCCGTCCTCAACTATGGCTACACCTTC
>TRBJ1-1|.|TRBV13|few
CASSFETVNTEAFF
TGTGCCAGCAGCTTTGAGACAGTTAACACTGAAGCTTTCTTT
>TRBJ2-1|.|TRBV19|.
CASSISGSSYNEQFF
TGTGCCAGTAGTATATCAGGTAGCTCCTACAATGAGCAGTTCTTC
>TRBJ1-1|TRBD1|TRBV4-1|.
CASSHISGTGGRGTEAFF
TGCGCCAGCAGCCATATCTCCGGGACAGGGGGAAGAGGTACTGAAGCTTTCTTT
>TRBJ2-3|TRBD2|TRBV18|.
CASSPLSGVTDTQYF
TGTGCCAGCTCACCCCTAAGCGGGGTCACAGATACGCAGTATTTT
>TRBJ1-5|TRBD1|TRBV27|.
CASRPAGTGGGSNQPQHF
TGTGCCAGCAGACCTGCCGGGACAGGGGGCGGAAGCAATCAGCCCCAGCATTTT
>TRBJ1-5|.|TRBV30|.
CAWSVADSGNQPQHF
TGTGCCTGGAGTGTTGCTGACAGCGGCAATCAGCCCCAGCATTTT
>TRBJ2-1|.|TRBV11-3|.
CASSLVDNEQFF
TGTGCCAGCAGCTTAGTAGACAATGAGCAGTTCTTC
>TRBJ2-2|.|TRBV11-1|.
CASSLVPPSPLWTGELFF
TGTGCCAGCAGCTTAGTACCGCCTAGTCCGCTGTGGACCGGGGAGCTGTTTTTT
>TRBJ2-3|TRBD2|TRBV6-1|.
CASSGSRAGGTDTQYF
TGTGCCAGCAGTGGCAGTCGGGCGGGGGGCACAGATACGCAGTATTTT
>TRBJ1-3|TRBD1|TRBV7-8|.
CASSMGQLLSGNTIYF
TGTGCCAGCAGCATGGGACAGCTACTCTCTGGAAACACCATATATTTT
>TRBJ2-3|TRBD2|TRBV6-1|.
CASSVLAGLTSDTQYF
TGTGCCAGCAGTGTTCTAGCGGGACTCACTAGCGATACGCAGTATTTT
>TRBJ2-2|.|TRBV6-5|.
CASSLPGAGELFF
TGTGCCAGCAGTCTGCCAGGGGCCGGGGAGCTGTTTTTT
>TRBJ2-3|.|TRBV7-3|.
CASSLTPTSPTDTQYF
TGTGCCAGCAGCTTAACCCCTACTTCACCCACAGATACGCAGTATTTT
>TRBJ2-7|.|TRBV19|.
CASSARGQGLYEQYF
TGTGCCAGTAGTGCCCGTGGACAGGGACTATACGAGCAGTACTTC
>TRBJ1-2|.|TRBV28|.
CASKRAGGYGYTF
TGTGCCAGCAAGAGGGCCGGGGGCTATGGCTACACCTTC
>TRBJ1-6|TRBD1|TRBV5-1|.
CASSLDGQGGSSPLHF
TGCGCCAGCAGCTTGGATGGACAGGGGGGGAGTTCACCCCTCCACTTT
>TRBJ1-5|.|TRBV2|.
CASSLRGGDQPQHF
TGTGCCAGCAGCCTCCGGGGCGGGGACCAGCCCCAGCATTTT
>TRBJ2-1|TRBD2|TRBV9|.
CASSRITSGGAGEQFF
TGTGCCAGCAGCCGTATTACTAGCGGGGGGGCCGGTGAGCAGTTCTTC
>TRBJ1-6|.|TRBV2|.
CASLRGVGHSPLHF
TGTGCCAGCTTACGGGGGGTGGGCCATTCACCCCTCCACTTT
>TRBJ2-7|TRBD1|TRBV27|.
CASSLYKDRDHEQYF
TGTGCCAGCAGTCTTTACAAGGACAGGGACCACGAGCAGTACTTC
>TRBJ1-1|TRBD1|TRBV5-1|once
CASSFRQGGGEAFF
TGCGCCAGCAGCTTTCGACAGGGCGGGGGGGAAGCTTTCTTT
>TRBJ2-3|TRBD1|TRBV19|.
CASSVDRADTQYF
TGTGCCAGTAGTGTTGACAGGGCAGATACGCAGTATTTT
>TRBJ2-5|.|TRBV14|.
CASSHRSRVIGETQYF
TGTGCCAGCAGCCATCGTAGCAGGGTGATTGGGGAGACCCAGTACTTC
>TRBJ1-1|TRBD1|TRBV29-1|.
CSVADRGGRTEAFF
TGCAGCGTTGCGGATCGAGGGGGCCGGACTGAAGCTTTCTTT
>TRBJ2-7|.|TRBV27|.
CASSLLGGYEQYF
TGTGCCAGCAGTTTATTAGGGGGTTACGAGCAGTACTTC
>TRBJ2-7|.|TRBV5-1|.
CASSLTRQSSSYEQYF
TGCGCCAGCAGCCTCACCCGACAGTCTAGCTCCTACGAGCAGTACTTC
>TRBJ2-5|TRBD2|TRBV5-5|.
CASTRGGRVEETQYF
TGTGCCAGCACCCGCGGGGGGAGGGTGGAAGAGACCCAGTACTTC
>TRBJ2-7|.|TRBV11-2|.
CASSANYEQYF
TGTGCCAGCAGCGCGAACTACGAGCAGTACTTC
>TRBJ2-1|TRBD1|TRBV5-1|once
CASSLTPDRGTRDEQFF
TGCGCCAGCAGCTTAACCCCCGACAGGGGAACTAGGGATGAGCAGTTCTTC
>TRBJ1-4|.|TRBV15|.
CATSRDQNEKLFF
TGTGCCACCAGCAGAGATCAAAATGAAAAACTGTTTTTT
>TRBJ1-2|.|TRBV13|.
CASSLAGGDAYGYTF
TGTGCCAGCAGCTTAGCGGGGGGCGATGCCTATGGCTACACCTTC
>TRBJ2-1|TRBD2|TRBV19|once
CASSIGREGRDEQFF
TGTGCCAGTAGTATAGGGCGGGAGGGCCGGGATGAGCAGTTCTTC
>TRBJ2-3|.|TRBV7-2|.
CASSLRTGRGADTQYF
TGTGCCAGCAGCTTAAGGACAGGGAGGGGAGCCGATACGCAGTATTTT
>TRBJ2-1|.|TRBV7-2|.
CASSLGSIPYNEQFF
TGTGCCAGCAGCTTGGGCAGTATACCCTACAATGAGCAGTTCTTC